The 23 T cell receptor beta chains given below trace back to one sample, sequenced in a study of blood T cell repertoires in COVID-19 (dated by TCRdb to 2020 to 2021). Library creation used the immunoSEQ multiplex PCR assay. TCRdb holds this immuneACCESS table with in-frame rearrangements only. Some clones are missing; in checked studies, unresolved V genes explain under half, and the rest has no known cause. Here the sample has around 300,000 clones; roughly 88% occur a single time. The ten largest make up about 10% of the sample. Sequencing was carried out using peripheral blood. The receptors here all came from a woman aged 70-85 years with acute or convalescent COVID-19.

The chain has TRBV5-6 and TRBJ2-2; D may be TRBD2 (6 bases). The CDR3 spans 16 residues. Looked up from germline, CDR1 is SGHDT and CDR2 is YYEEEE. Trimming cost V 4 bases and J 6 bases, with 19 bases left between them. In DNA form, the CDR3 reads TGTGCCAGCAGCCACGTAGACGGGGGTTTCTCCGGGGAGCTGTTTTTT. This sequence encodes CASSHVDGGFSGELFF.

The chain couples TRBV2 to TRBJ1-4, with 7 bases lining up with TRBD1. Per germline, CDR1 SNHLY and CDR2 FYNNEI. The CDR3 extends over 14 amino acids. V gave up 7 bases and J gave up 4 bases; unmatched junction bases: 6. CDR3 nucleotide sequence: TGTGCCAGCACTGGGGACAGTATTAATGAAAAACTGTTTTTT. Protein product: CASTGDSINEKLFF.

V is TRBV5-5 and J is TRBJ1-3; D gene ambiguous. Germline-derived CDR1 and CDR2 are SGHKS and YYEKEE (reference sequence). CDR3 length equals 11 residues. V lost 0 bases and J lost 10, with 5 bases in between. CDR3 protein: CASSLAGTIYF. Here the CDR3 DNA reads TGTGCCAGCAGCTTGGCCGGGACCATATATTTT.

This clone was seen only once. Here the CDR3 reads CASSRPTGDDQPQHF. CDR3 DNA: TGTGCCAGCAGTCGACCGACAGGGGACGATCAGCCCCAGCATTTT. The rearrangement uses TRBV6-6 and TRBJ1-5; 8 nucleotides align to TRBD1. The V and J ends lost 5 bases and 5 bases, in that order; junction bases with no gene match: 8. This CDR3 has 15 amino acids. Germline assignment: CDR1 MNHNY and CDR2 SVGAGI (reference sequence).

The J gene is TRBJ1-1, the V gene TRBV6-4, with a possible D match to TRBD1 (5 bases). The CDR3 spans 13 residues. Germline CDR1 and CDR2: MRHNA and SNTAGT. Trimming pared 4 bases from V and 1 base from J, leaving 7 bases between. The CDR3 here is CASSAQGNTEAFF. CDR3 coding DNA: TGTGCCAGCAGTGCTCAGGGGAACACTGAAGCTTTCTTT.

Here the CDR3 DNA reads TGTGCCAGCAGGGTAACCCAGGGATCGGAGACCCAGTACTTC. Encoded protein: CASRVTQGSETQYF. V gene TRBV7-6 combines with J gene TRBJ2-5; a weak D match, TRBD1 (5 bases). CDR3 length: 14 amino acids. Trimming took off 6 bases at V and 5 bases at J, with 16 bases between the two ends. Germline assignment: CDR1 SGHVS and CDR2 FNYEAQ.

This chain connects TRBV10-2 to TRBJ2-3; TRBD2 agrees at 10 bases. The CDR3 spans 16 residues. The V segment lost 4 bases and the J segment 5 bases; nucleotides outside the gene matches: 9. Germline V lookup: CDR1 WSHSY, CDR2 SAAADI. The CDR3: CASSGRAGGPKDTQYF. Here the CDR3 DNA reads TGCGCCAGCAGTGGGAGAGCGGGGGGGCCGAAAGATACGCAGTATTTT.

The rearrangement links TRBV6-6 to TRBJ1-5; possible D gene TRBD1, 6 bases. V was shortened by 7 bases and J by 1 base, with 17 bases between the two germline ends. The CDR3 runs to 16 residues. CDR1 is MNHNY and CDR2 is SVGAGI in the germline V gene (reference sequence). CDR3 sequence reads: CASNPGQGISNQPQHF. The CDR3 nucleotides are TGTGCCAGCAACCCTGGGCAGGGGATAAGCAATCAGCCCCAGCATTTT.

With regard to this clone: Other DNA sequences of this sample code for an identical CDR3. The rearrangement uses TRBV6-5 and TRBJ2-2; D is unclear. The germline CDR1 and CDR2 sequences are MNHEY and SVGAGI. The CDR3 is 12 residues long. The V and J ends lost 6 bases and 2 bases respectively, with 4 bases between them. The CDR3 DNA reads TGTGCCAGCAGACAAAACACCGGGGAGCTGTTTTTT. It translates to CASRQNTGELFF.

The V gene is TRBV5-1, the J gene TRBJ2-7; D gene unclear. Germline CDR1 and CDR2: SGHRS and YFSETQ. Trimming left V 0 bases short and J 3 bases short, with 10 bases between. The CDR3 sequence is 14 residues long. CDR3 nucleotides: TGCGCCAGCAGCTTGGACAGAGATTACTACGAGCAGTACTTC. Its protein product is CASSLDRDYYEQYF.

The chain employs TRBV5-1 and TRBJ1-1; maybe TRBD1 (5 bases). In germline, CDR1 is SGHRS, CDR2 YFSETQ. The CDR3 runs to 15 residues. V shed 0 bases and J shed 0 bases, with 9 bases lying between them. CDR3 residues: CASSLGQLLNTEAFF. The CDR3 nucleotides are TGCGCCAGCAGCTTGGGACAGCTACTGAACACTGAAGCTTTCTTT.

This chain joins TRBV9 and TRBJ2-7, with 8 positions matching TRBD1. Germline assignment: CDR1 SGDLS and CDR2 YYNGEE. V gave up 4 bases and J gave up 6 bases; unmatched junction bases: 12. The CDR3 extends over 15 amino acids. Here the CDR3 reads CASSIAGQGLGEQYF. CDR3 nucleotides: TGTGCCAGCAGCATCGCCGGACAGGGTTTAGGCGAGCAGTACTTC.

This CDR3 is CATSGTGAKNIQYF. CDR3 in DNA: TGTGCCACCAGTGGTACCGGGGCCAAAAACATTCAGTACTTC. This chain links TRBV24-1 with TRBJ2-4; no clear D gene. CDR1 is KGHDR, CDR2 SFDVKD, per germline. Trimming cost V 5 bases and J 1 base, with 8 bases left between them. CDR3 length: 14 residues.

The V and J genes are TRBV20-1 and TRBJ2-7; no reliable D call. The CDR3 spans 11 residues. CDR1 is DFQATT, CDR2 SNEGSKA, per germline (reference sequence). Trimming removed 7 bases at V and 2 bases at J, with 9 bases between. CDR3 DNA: TGCAGTGGACTTAAGACCTACGAGCAGTACTTC. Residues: CSGLKTYEQYF.

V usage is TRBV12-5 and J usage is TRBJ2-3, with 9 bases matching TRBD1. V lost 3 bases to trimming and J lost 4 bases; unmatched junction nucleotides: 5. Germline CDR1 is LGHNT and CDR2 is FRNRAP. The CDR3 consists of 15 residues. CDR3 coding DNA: TGTGCTAGTGGTTTAGGGACAGGGAACGCAGATACGCAGTATTTT. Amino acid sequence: CASGLGTGNADTQYF.

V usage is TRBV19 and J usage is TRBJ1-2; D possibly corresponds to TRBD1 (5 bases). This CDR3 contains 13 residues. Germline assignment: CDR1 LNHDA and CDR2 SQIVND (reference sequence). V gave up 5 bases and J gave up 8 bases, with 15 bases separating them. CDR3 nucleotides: TGTGCCAGTAGTGCCCAGGGTTTGGCGGGCTACACCTTC. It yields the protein CASSAQGLAGYTF.

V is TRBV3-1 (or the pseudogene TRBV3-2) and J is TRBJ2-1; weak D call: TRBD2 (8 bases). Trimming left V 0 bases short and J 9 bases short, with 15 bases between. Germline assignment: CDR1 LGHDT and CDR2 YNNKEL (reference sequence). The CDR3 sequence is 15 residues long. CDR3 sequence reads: CASSQEGTRDSEQFF. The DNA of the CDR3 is TGTGCCAGCAGCCAAGAGGGGACTAGGGACAGTGAGCAGTTCTTC.

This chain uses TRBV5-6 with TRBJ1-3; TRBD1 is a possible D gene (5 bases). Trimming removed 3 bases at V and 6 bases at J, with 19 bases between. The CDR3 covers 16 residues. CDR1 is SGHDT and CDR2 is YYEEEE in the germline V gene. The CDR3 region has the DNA TGTGCCAGCAGCTCCCCCTTGACAGACGCCAAAAACACCATATATTTT. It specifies CASSSPLTDAKNTIYF.

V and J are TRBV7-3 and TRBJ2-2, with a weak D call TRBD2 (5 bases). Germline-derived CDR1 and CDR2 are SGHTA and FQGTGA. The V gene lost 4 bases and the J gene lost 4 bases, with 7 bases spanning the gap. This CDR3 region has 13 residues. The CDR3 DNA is TGTGCCAGCAGCTCCCTAGCCACCGGGGAGCTGTTTTTT. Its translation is CASSSLATGELFF.

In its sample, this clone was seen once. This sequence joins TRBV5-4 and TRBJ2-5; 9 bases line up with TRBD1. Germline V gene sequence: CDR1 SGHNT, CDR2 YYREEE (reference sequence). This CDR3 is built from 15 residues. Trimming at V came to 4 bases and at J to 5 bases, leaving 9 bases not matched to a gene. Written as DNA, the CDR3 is TGTGCCAGCAGCCCGGTGGGGACAGGGAAGGAGACCCAGTACTTC. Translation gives CASSPVGTGKETQYF.

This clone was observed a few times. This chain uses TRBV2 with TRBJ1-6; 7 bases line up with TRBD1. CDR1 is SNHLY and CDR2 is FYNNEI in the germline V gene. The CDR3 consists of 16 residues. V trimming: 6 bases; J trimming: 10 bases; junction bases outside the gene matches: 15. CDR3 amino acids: CASRRPVTGRISPLHF. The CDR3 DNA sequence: TGTGCCAGCAGGCGTCCGGTGACAGGGCGGATCTCACCCCTCCACTTT.

The DNA for the CDR3 is TGTGCCTGGAGTCCTGGTAGTCGTGAAGCTTTCTTT. Amino acid sequence: CAWSPGSREAFF. The J gene is TRBJ1-1, the V gene TRBV30, with D uncertain. With 2 bases removed from V and 7 bases from J, the gap between germline ends came to 11 bases. The CDR3 contains 12 residues. The germline CDR1 and CDR2 sequences are GTSNPN and SVGIG (reference sequence).

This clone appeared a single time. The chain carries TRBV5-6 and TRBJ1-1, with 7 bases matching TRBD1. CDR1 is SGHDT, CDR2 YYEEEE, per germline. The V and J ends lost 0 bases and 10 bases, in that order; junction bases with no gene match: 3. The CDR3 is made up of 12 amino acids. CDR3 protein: CASSLVTGVAFF. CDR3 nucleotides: TGTGCCAGCAGCTTGGTAACAGGGGTAGCTTTCTTT.